This T cell receptor (beta chain) was sequenced during a study of blood T cells in healthy people across ages. Points on this clonotype: Its antigen is unknown.

Germline CDR1 reads MNHNS; CDR2 reads SASEGT. The length of the CDR3 is 14 residues. Combining a sample-barcoded 5' primer with a J-beta primer mix, a second PCR ran for about 7 to 12 cycles. TCRdb analysed the 5' RACE reads with MiXCR anew, one entry per CDR3 protein. The profile shows approximately 800,000 distinct CDR3 sequences, roughly 25% of them singletons. Overall study results and limits: Researchers report that TCR beta diversity correlated strongly with naive T cell percentage. A greater number of naive CD4+ cells and higher diversity distinguished long-lived donors from aged donors.

Another study also made use of these data, one on T cells of mothers and their children. That work contributes: Donors were a few healthy Caucasian mothers and their six children.

V usage is TRBV6-1 and J usage is TRBJ2-5, with D unclear. The J call may be incorrect, as the DNA end agrees better with TRBJ2-1. The TCR originated in a boy aged 5-17 years in good health. Specimen: blood. In nucleotides, the CDR3 is TGTGCCAGCAGTGAAGCTTTCGGATATTGGGAGCAGTTCTTC. It is translated as CASSEAFGYWEQFF.